Below, 25 T cell receptor beta chains from the same sample are listed, as sequenced in a study of cytotoxic CD8 clonotypes in ibrutinib-treated CLL. Assay: immunoSEQ multiplex PCR; the TCRdb copy retains only in-frame clones and omits some. The sample includes over 110,000 clones, less than 95% of them seen just once. The sequenced sample was PBMCs, obtained after 12 months of ibrutinib treatment. These receptor sequences come from a human donor with chronic lymphocytic leukemia.

The chain is built from TRBV25-1 and TRBJ2-2; 7 bases map to TRBD2. This CDR3 is 16 amino acids long. Germline V CDR1 and CDR2: MGHDK, SYGVNS. V shed 7 bases and J 5 bases; nucleotides not matched to a gene: 13. The CDR3 spells CASNRAGGRGTGELFF. The CDR3 coding sequence is TGTGCCAGCAACCGGGCGGGCGGGAGAGGTACCGGGGAGCTGTTTTTT.

The V call is TRBV5-4, the J call TRBJ2-5, with 7 bases identical to TRBD1. V trimming: 4 bases; J trimming: 3 bases; junction bases outside the gene matches: 6. Per germline, CDR1 SGHNT and CDR2 YYREEE (reference sequence). The CDR3 sequence is 14 residues long. The CDR3 DNA reads TGTGCCAGCAGCCTAGGGGGCGCGGAAGAGACCCAGTACTTC. Protein sequence: CASSLGGAEETQYF. The whole variable domain, remainder taken from reference TRBV5-4 and TRBJ2-5, is ETGVTQSPTHLIKTRGQQVTLRCSSQSGHNTVSWYQQALGQGPQFIFQYYREEENGRGNFPPRFSGLQFPNYSSELNVNALELDDSALYLCASSLGGAEETQYFGPGTRLLVL.

The chain employs TRBV28 and TRBJ1-4; D is unclear. Germline values: CDR1 MDHEN, CDR2 SYDVKM. Between the trimmed V and J ends, which lost 10 bases and 2 bases, there was a span of 5 bases. This CDR3 has 11 amino acids. The CDR3 DNA reads TGTGCCATCCGGACTAATGAAAAACTGTTTTTT. Amino acids: CAIRTNEKLFF. Full variable domain (rest looked up from reference TRBV28 and TRBJ1-4): DVKVTQSSRYLVKRTGEKVFLECVQDMDHENMFWYRQDPGLGLRLIYFSYDVKMKEKGDIPEGYSVSREKKERFSLILESASTNQTSMYLCAIRTNEKLFFGSGTQLSVL.

This clone showed up just a few times. V is TRBV27 and J is TRBJ1-5; unclear D gene. V dropped 4 bases and J dropped 6 bases, with 7 bases sitting between them. The CDR3 totals 12 residues. The germline gives CDR1 MNHEY, CDR2 SMNVEV (reference sequence). The CDR3 sequence is CASSSPFQPQHF. The DNA of the CDR3 is TGTGCCAGCAGTTCCCCCTTTCAGCCCCAGCATTTT.

V and J are TRBV7-2 and TRBJ1-3; D call uncertain. Germline V gene sequence: CDR1 SGHTA, CDR2 FQGNSA. The CDR3 covers 14 residues. V lost 4 bases and J 5 bases, leaving 12 bases between the germline ends. This CDR3 is CASSSGLTRNTIYF. CDR3 DNA sequence: TGTGCCAGCAGCTCGGGTCTCACGAGAAACACCATATATTTT.

The chain employs TRBV4-1 and TRBJ2-1; D is unresolved. Germline CDR1 MGHRA, CDR2 YSYEKL. The length of the CDR3 is 14 residues. V lost 0 bases, J lost 6 bases, and 9 bases lay in between. The CDR3 reads CASSQDPPGNEQFF. CDR3 coding DNA: TGCGCCAGCAGCCAAGATCCGCCAGGCAATGAGCAGTTCTTC.

V usage is TRBV6-5 and J usage is TRBJ2-2; 10 bases line up with TRBD1. The CDR3 contains 16 residues. The J segment lost 6 bases and the V segment lost 2 bases, leaving 6 bases of the junction unmatched. Germline V gene data show CDR1 as MNHEY and CDR2 as SVGAGI. CDR3 residues: CASSYDRGLLAGELFF. The DNA for the CDR3 is TGTGCCAGCAGTTACGACAGGGGGCTTTTGGCCGGGGAGCTGTTTTTT.

This chain joins TRBV29-1 and TRBJ1-2; TRBD1 aligns across 8 bases. CDR3 length equals 13 residues. The germline V gene has CDR1 SQVTM and CDR2 ANQGSEA. Unmatched junction bases numbered 7, after V lost 7 bases and J lost 3 bases. The CDR3 loop reads CSGGQGAYYGYTF. CDR3 DNA: TGCAGCGGCGGGCAGGGGGCCTACTATGGCTACACCTTC. Filled out from reference TRBV29-1 and TRBJ1-2, the complete variable domain reads SAVISQKPSRDICQRGTSLTIQCQVDSQVTMMFWYRQQPGQSLTLIATANQGSEATYESGFVIDKFPISRPNLTFSTLTVSNMSPEDSSIYLCSGGQGAYYGYTFGSGTRLTVV.

The chain links TRBV5-1 to TRBJ2-3; tentatively, D is TRBD2 (5 bases). Germline CDR1 and CDR2: SGHRS and YFSETQ. V lost 2 bases and J 5 bases, leaving 12 bases between the germline ends. This CDR3 contains 14 residues. The CDR3 is CASSFGGPGDTQYF. The DNA of the CDR3 is TGCGCCAGCAGCTTCGGAGGCCCAGGAGATACGCAGTATTTT.

V and J are TRBV27 and TRBJ2-1, with a tentative D call TRBD1 (5 bases). The CDR3 is 13 amino acids. V lost 4 bases and J 6 bases, leaving 10 bases between the germline ends. Germline CDR1 is MNHEY and CDR2 is SMNVEV (reference sequence). CDR3 sequence: CASSSGHFNEQFF. The CDR3 DNA reads TGTGCCAGCAGTTCCGGACATTTCAATGAGCAGTTCTTC.

The chain couples TRBV10-1 to TRBJ2-2, with TRBD2 identical over 10 bases. Trimming cost V 9 bases and J 4 bases; bases outside gene matches: 11. CDR3 length equals 16 residues. CDR1 is WNHNN and CDR2 is SYGVQD in the germline V gene (reference sequence). CDR3 region: CASSLAGNTATGELFF. The CDR3 coding sequence is TGCGCCAGTTCACTAGCGGGAAATACGGCCACCGGGGAGCTGTTTTTT.

The CDR3 sequence: CAISEKTGSAPYEQYF. The CDR3 DNA reads TGTGCCATCAGCGAAAAGACCGGGAGTGCGCCCTACGAGCAGTACTTC. The chain uses TRBV10-3 and TRBJ2-7, with D perhaps matching TRBD2 (6 bases). Trimming shortened V by 6 bases and J by 2 bases, and 20 bases separated the two germline ends. Germline-derived CDR1 and CDR2 are ENHRY and SYGVKD. CDR3 length: 16 amino acids.

J is TRBJ2-7 and V is TRBV7-9, with a possible D match to TRBD1 (6 bases). The CDR3 length is 13 residues. V shed 5 bases and J shed 3 bases, with 11 bases lying between them. Germline V gene lookup returns CDR1 SEHNR and CDR2 FQNEAQ (reference sequence). The CDR3 DNA sequence: TGTGCCAGCAGCACGAAGGGGGTCTACGAGCAGTACTTC. Its protein is CASSTKGVYEQYF.

The chain is built from TRBV6-1 and TRBJ2-7; D unresolved. The germline V gene has CDR1 MNHNS and CDR2 SASEGT. Trimming cost V 6 bases and J 7 bases, with 13 bases left between them. The CDR3 runs 12 residues. CDR3 sequence (DNA): TGTGCCAGCAGCCTCGGACCTCGAGAGCAGTACTTC. Its translation: CASSLGPREQYF.

V is TRBV10-3 and J is TRBJ1-5; D unresolved. V was pared by 5 bases and J by 2 bases, with 16 bases between. This CDR3 region has 16 residues. Germline CDR1 is ENHRY and CDR2 is SYGVKD. CDR3 DNA: TGTGCCATCAGTCCCACATCGGACGTTGGCAATCAGCCCCAGCATTTT. Protein product: CAISPTSDVGNQPQHF.

Only one count was recorded for this clone. This chain connects TRBV30 to TRBJ2-7; 7 positions match TRBD2. Trimming at V came to 1 base and at J to 2 bases, leaving 11 bases not matched to a gene. CDR1 is GTSNPN and CDR2 is SVGIG in the germline V gene (reference sequence). The CDR3 runs to 16 residues. The DNA of the CDR3 is TGTGCCTGGAGTGGAATGAGACTAGCAGATCCCTACGAGCAGTACTTC. Its translation: CAWSGMRLADPYEQYF. The complete variable domain, with remaining parts taken from reference TRBV30 and TRBJ2-7, reads SQTIHQWPATLVQPVGSPLSLECTVEGTSNPNLYWYRQAAGRGLQLLFYSVGIGQISSEVPQNLSASRPQDRQFILSSKKLLLSDSGFYLCAWSGMRLADPYEQYFGPGTRLTVT.

The chain is built from TRBV9 and TRBJ2-2, with D perhaps given as TRBD1 or TRBD2 (5 bases each). Germline CDR1 and CDR2: SGDLS and YYNGEE. V was cut by 3 bases and J by 4 bases, with 13 bases left in between. There are 15 residues in the CDR3. CDR3 coding DNA: TGTGCCAGCAGCGACTCCGGGACGCGCACCGGGGAGCTGTTTTTT. This codes for CASSDSGTRTGELFF.

The genes are TRBV28 and TRBJ1-2; D is undetermined. The germline gives CDR1 MDHEN, CDR2 SYDVKM. The CDR3 length is 11 residues. Trimming removed 11 bases at V and 8 bases at J, with 15 bases between. The CDR3 region is CAGQGIQGYTF. CDR3 DNA sequence: TGTGCCGGGCAAGGCATTCAAGGCTACACCTTC.

J is TRBJ2-1 and V is TRBV27; 10 nucleotides line up with TRBD2. The CDR3 spans 15 residues. V was clipped by 6 bases and J by 2 bases; unmatched bases: 4. The V gene's germline CDR1 is MNHEY and CDR2 SMNVEV (reference sequence). The CDR3 spells CASSHLAGAYNEQFF. The CDR3 DNA sequence: TGTGCCAGCAGCCATCTAGCGGGAGCCTACAATGAGCAGTTCTTC.

This chain uses TRBV27 with TRBJ2-3, with D perhaps matching TRBD1 (5 bases). The V and J ends lost 11 bases and 3 bases respectively, with 12 bases between them. The CDR3 contains 12 residues. Germline V gene data show CDR1 as MNHEY and CDR2 as SMNVEV (reference sequence). CDR3 region: CAVGAGTDTQYF. The CDR3 coding sequence is TGTGCCGTAGGGGCAGGGACAGATACGCAGTATTTT.

V gene TRBV2 combines with J gene TRBJ2-3; weak D call: TRBD1 (5 bases). The CDR3 totals 10 residues. Trimming removed 11 bases from V and 11 bases from J, with 14 bases in between. Germline CDR1 reads SNHLY; CDR2 reads FYNNEI. The CDR3 region is CAVQGLWQYF. The CDR3 region has the DNA TGTGCCGTCCAGGGTCTTTGGCAGTATTTT. Together with reference TRBV2 and TRBJ2-3, the CDR3 gives the full variable domain: EPEVTQTPSHQVTQMGQEVILRCVPISNHLYFYWYRQILGQKVEFLVSFYNNEISEKSEIFDDQFSVERPDGSNFTLKIRSTKLEDSAMYFCAVQGLWQYFGPGTRLTVL.

The chain joins TRBV13 to TRBJ2-2; D is ambiguous. Germline V gene sequence: CDR1 PRHDT, CDR2 FYEKMQ (reference sequence). The CDR3 runs to 12 residues. The ends were cut back, 4 bases at V and 11 bases at J, with 11 bases in the middle. The CDR3 sequence: CASSSVLSELFF. For the CDR3, the DNA is TGTGCCAGCAGCTCGGTATTGTCCGAGCTGTTTTTT. Using reference TRBV13 and TRBJ2-2 for the parts outside the CDR3, the full variable domain is AAGVIQSPRHLIKEKRETATLKCYPIPRHDTVYWYQQGPGQDPQFLISFYEKMQSDKGSIPDRFSAQQFSDYHSELNMSSLELGDSALYFCASSSVLSELFFGEGSRLTVL.

The chain employs TRBV28 and TRBJ2-7, with D perhaps matching TRBD2 (7 bases). Trimming removed 2 bases from V and 3 bases from J, with 14 bases in between. The CDR3 has 15 residues. Germline CDR1 is MDHEN and CDR2 is SYDVKM. The CDR3 sequence is CASSLGLGGGYEQYF. CDR3 in DNA: TGTGCCAGCAGTTTAGGTTTAGGGGGGGGCTACGAGCAGTACTTC.

The rearrangement links TRBV5-1 to TRBJ2-5, with 10 positions matching TRBD2. The germline gives CDR1 SGHRS, CDR2 YFSETQ. The CDR3 runs 18 residues. Trimming removed 6 bases from V and 2 bases from J; junction bases left unmatched: 16. The CDR3 reads CASTPQGRRTSGQETQYF. The CDR3 region has the DNA TGCGCCAGCACCCCACAGGGGCGTAGGACTAGCGGACAAGAGACCCAGTACTTC.

This chain joins TRBV7-8 and TRBJ2-3, with D perhaps TRBD1 (6 bases). Germline V gives CDR1 SGHVS, CDR2 FQNEAQ. This CDR3 is built from 15 residues. V was trimmed by 0 bases and J by 3 bases, leaving 10 bases between them. The CDR3 here is CASSLAPGATDTQYF. Written as DNA, the CDR3 is TGTGCCAGCAGCTTAGCGCCAGGGGCTACAGATACGCAGTATTTT. Complete variable domain (other parts from reference TRBV7-8 and TRBJ2-3): GAGVSQSPRYKVAKRGQDVALRCDPISGHVSLFWYQQALGQGPEFLTYFQNEAQLDKSGLPSDRFFAERPEGSVSTLKIQRTQQEDSAVYLCASSLAPGATDTQYFGPGTRLTVL.